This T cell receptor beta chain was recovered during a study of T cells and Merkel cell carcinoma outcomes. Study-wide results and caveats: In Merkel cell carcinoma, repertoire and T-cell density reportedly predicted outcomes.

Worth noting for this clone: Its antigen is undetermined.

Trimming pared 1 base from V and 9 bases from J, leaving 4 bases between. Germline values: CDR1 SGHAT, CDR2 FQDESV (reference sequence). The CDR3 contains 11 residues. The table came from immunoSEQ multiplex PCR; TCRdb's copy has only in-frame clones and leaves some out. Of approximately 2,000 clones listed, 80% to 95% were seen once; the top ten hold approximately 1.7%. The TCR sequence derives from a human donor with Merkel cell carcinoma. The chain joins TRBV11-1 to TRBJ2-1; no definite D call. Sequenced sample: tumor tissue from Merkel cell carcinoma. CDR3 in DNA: TGTGCCAGCAGCTTAGGGTTTGAGCAGTTCTTC. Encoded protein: CASSLGFEQFF.